Only a few counts were recorded for the clone carrying this TCR beta chain. Antigen specificity is unknown. V gave up 0 bases and J gave up 1 base; unmatched junction bases: 12. This CDR3 has 21 residues. Germline CDR1 is SGHRS and CDR2 is YFSETQ. Some clones are missing from TCRdb's copy, which holds only in-frame ones; the method was immunoSEQ multiplex PCR. Seen here are some 900,000 clones, more than 75% observed once, and the top ten hold approximately 1.5%. This sample is part of a study of shared clonotypes between healthy human individuals. Broader study findings: It was only blood that was sampled, and tissue repertoires likely differ. The donor pool, a small one, limited the genetic and exposure-history diversity represented.

The material sequenced was memory CD4+ T cells sorted from blood. Described subset: CD45RA-negative fraction. The J gene is TRBJ2-4, the V gene TRBV5-1, with 14 bases matching TRBD2. The sequence came from a man younger than 30 in good health. DNA of the CDR3: TGCGCCAGCAGCTTGGCCATTTCGACTAGCGGGGGGGCGGAGGCCAAAAACATTCAGTACTTC. Protein: CASSLAISTSGGAEAKNIQYF.